This entry lists 3 T cell receptor beta chains sequenced from one sample in a study of blood T cell repertoires in COVID-19. The protocol was immunoSEQ multiplex PCR, while the TCRdb copy is restricted to in-frame clones and leaves out a portion. This table holds hundreds of thousands of clones, more than 90% found once. Material for sequencing was PBMCs or T cells enriched from blood (not recorded which). The receptors were sampled from a man in his sixties who had recovered from COVID-19.

The V call is TRBV6-1, the J call TRBJ1-2; 7 nucleotides align to TRBD1. CDR1 and CDR2 from the germline V gene are MNHNS and SASEGT. J was trimmed by 3 bases and V by 5 bases; bases with no gene match: 9. The CDR3 contains 15 residues. CDR3 nucleotide sequence: TGTGCCAGCAGTCCCCGTAGAGGGGGCGACTATGGCTACACCTTC. It specifies CASSPRRGGDYGYTF.

The table lists this clone with a count of one. The V and J genes are TRBV25-1 and TRBJ2-2; 7 bases line up with TRBD1. CDR3 length: 16 amino acids. The ends lost 6 bases at V and 0 bases at J; junction bases unmatched: 7. The germline V gene encodes CDR1 MGHDK and CDR2 SYGVNS. DNA of the CDR3: TGTGCCAGCAGACAAACCGGGACAGCGAACACCGGGGAGCTGTTTTTT. It translates to CASRQTGTANTGELFF.

V gene TRBV19 combines with J gene TRBJ2-7, with a possible D match to TRBD2 (5 bases). V was pared by 0 bases and J by 7 bases, with 16 bases between. The germline gives CDR1 LNHDA, CDR2 SQIVND (reference sequence). The CDR3 is made up of 15 amino acids. As DNA, the CDR3 is TGTGCCAGTAGTATAGATCGGTGGCCCTGGAGGGAGCAGTACTTC. Its translation is CASSIDRWPWREQYF. The full variable domain, in which reference TRBV19 and TRBJ2-7 provide the parts outside the CDR3, is DGGITQSPKYLFRKEGQNVTLSCEQNLNHDAMYWYRQDPGQGLRLIYYSQIVNDFQKGDIAEGYSVSREKKESFPLTVTSAQKNPTAFYLCASSIDRWPWREQYFGPGTRLTVT.